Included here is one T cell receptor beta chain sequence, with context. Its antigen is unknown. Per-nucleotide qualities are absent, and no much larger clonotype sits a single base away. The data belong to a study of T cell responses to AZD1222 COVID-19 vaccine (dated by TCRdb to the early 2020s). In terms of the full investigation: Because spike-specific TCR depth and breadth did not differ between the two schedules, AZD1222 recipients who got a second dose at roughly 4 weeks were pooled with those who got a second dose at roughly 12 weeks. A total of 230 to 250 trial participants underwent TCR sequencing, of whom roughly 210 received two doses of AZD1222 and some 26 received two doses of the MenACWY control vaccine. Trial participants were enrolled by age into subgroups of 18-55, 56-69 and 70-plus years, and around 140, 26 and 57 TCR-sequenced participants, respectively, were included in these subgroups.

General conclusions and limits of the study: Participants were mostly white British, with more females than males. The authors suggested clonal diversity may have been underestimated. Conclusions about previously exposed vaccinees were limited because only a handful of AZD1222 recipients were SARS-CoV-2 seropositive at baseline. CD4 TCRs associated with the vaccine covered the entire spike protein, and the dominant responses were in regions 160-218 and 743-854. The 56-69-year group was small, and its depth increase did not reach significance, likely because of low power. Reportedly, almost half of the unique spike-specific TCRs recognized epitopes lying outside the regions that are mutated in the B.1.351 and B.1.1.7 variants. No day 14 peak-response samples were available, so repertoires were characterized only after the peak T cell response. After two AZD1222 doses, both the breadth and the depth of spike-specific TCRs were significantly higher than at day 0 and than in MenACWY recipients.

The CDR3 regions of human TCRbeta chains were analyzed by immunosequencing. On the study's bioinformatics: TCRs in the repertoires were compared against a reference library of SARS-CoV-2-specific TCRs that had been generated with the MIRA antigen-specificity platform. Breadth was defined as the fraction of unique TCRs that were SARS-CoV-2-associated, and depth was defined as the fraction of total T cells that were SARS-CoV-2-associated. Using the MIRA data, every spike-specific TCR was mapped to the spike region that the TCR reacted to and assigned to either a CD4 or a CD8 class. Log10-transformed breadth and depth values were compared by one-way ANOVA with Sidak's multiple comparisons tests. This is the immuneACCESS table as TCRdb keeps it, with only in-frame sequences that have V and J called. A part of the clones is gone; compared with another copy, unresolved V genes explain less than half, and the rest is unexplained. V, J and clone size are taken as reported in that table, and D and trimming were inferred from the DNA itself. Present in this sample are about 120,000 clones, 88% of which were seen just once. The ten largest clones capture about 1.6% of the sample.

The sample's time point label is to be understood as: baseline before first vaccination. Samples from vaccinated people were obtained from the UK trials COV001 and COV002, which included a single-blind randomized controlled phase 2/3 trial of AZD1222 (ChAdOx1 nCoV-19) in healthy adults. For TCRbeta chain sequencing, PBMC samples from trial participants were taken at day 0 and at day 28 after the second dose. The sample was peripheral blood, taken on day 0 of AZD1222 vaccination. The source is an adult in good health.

The nucleotide sequence reads as follows: TGCAGCGTCCCCGGGGGGCGGAATGAGCAGTTCTTC. It is translated as CSVPGGRNEQFF. The receptor chain draws on TRBV29-1 and TRBJ2-1; the D region possibly corresponds to TRBD2 (7 bases align). Relative to germline, V is 6 bases shorter and J is 7 bases shorter, with 13 bases between their ends. Via the germline V gene, CDR1 is SQVTM and CDR2 ANQGSEA. The CDR3 goes from the cysteine to the phenylalanine over 12 residues. The read is trimmed to its CDR3 DNA, 36 bases read in frame from base 1.